Detailed here is one T cell receptor beta chain. This CDR3 is 14 amino acids long. Germline V CDR1 and CDR2: MNHEY, SVGAGI. V was cut by 3 bases and J by 7 bases, with 15 bases left in between. Time point reported: peripheral blood 6 weeks after treatment start. Samples were collected from each patient before treatment and during treatment. Each patient gave between 1 and 8 of them in total. The sample belongs to a study of PD-L1 blockade in urothelial cancer. Repertoires were generated with immunoSEQ multiplex PCR, while TCRdb's copy carries only in-frame clones and drops some. The table lists 100,000 to 150,000 clones, roughly 83% of them singletons.

This TCR came from a man between 50 and 59 years old with urothelial cancer. This rearrangement joins TRBV6-5 to TRBJ1-1, with unresolved D. Sample: PBMCs, taken around atezolizumab (anti-PD-L1) treatment. Here the CDR3 DNA reads TGTGCCAGCAGTTATTCAGGTTCGGTGTATGAAGCTTTCTTT. It specifies CASSYSGSVYEAFF.